This entry describes one TCR beta chain. Authors' processing steps: Amplification of reference gene primers was used by the study to estimate nucleated cell counts. Method: immunoSEQ multiplex PCR; TCRdb's copy keeps in-frame clones and lacks some. For V, J and clone size, that table is used; D and trimming come from the DNA. The table lists roughly 190,000 clones, less than 80% of them singletons, with approximately 13% in the top ten. This specimen comes from a study of blood T cell repertoires in COVID-19. Study-level background: Samples of COVID-19 (acute and convalescent) were obtained from the United States, Italy and Spain. Sample material is recorded as cDNA or gDNA derived from T cells, B-cell-depleted T cells, or PBMCs.

J gave up 5 bases and V 0 bases, and 2 bases lay outside the gene matches. The CDR3 loop spans 14 amino acids. Germline CDR1 is SGHRS and CDR2 is YFSETQ. The source material was peripheral blood. The clonotype originates from a woman aged 45-59 years with acute or convalescent COVID-19. V usage is TRBV5-1 and J usage is TRBJ2-7, with 10 bases lining up with TRBD2. CDR3 DNA: TGCGCCAGCAGCTTGGTCCTAGCGGGAGACGAGCAGTACTTC. It codes for CASSLVLAGDEQYF.